The 9 T cell receptor beta chains reported below all come from one sample, sequenced in a study of CXCR3-negative and CXCR3-positive naive CD8 T cells (dated by TCRdb to between 2018 and 2020). The listed sequencing device is NextSeq 550. The Human TCR Profiling Kit (MiLaboratory) was used to prepare UMI-labeled 5' RACE TRB cDNA libraries. Following TCRdb reprocessing, every CDR3 protein sequence forms one entry, and DNA is not provided. The sample table holds fewer than 10,000 distinct CDR3 sequences. The ten most abundant clones make up around 1.9% of the sample. Input material: naive CXCR3- CD8+ T cells from blood. Reading the label with the study, this specimen's cell subset or site is: CD45RO-CCR7+CD27+CD95- naive CD8+ T cells lacking CXCR3 (TNR3-). Receptor source: a human donor in good health. Some clones in this sample may be carry-over from other donors' samples.

Its frequency marks this clonotype as medium-sized. The rearrangement uses TRBV5-1 and TRBJ2-5. The germline gives CDR1 SGHRS, CDR2 YFSETQ. The CDR3 has 11 residues. The CDR3 protein is CASSLLETQYF.

The rearrangement uses TRBV4-2 and TRBJ2-1; TCRdb outputs TRBD2, but without DNA this stays unchecked. Germline V gene sequence: CDR1 LGHNA, CDR2 YNFKEQ. This CDR3 has 14 amino acids. CDR3: CASSQEALGDEQFF.

The chain carries TRBV27 and TRBJ2-7; the TRBD1 assignment by TCRdb is unverifiable without DNA. CDR3 size: 16 residues. Germline CDR1 is MNHEY and CDR2 is SMNVEV (reference sequence). The CDR3 reads CASSLRGTGGPYEQYF.

The chain joins TRBV24-1 to TRBJ2-7. Germline V CDR1 and CDR2: KGHDR, SFDVKD. CDR3 length: 14 amino acids. CDR3 sequence: CATSDPDSSYEQYF.

V gene TRBV6-2 or TRBV6-3 combines with J gene TRBJ2-1; TCRdb's D call, TRBD1, is unchecked because there is no DNA. CDR1 MNHEY and CDR2 SVGEGT come from the germline V gene. This CDR3 region has 13 residues. CDR3 loop: CASSSGTTDEQFF.

The chain recombines TRBV28 with TRBJ2-5; TCRdb gives TRBD1 as the D gene, but with no DNA this cannot be confirmed. Looked up from germline, CDR1 is MDHEN and CDR2 is SYDVKM. The CDR3 length is 15 residues. CDR3 sequence: CASSFWTGTQETQYF.

Judged by frequency, this clonotype is medium-sized. V gene TRBV7-6 combines with J gene TRBJ1-3; lacking DNA, the TRBD1 call made by TCRdb goes unchecked. Germline loops: CDR1 SGHVS, CDR2 FNYEAQ. The CDR3 loop spans 18 amino acids. The chain's CDR3 is CASSLGPRGARSGNTIYF.

This clonotype is deemed medium-sized by its frequency. This chain joins TRBV20-1 and TRBJ2-1; TCRdb calls TRBD1, which cannot be checked without DNA. The CDR3 covers 17 residues. CDR1 is DFQATT, CDR2 SNEGSKA, per germline (reference sequence). The CDR3 protein is CSARDYVRATSGNEQFF.

This rearrangement joins TRBV19 to TRBJ2-1; TCRdb's D gene call, TRBD1, goes unchecked for lack of DNA. Germline assignment: CDR1 LNHDA and CDR2 SQIVND (reference sequence). The CDR3 sequence is 13 residues long. CDR3 in amino acids: CASSMRGYNEQFF.